The following is a T cell receptor (beta chain) sequence with its context. Germline trimming cut 2 bases from V and 5 bases from J; bases unmatched to any gene: 8. CDR1 and CDR2 from the germline V gene are LGHNA and YSLEER. The CDR3 extends over 15 amino acids. Authors' processing steps: Nucleated cell counts were estimated from reference gene primer amplification. Clones were read by immunoSEQ multiplex PCR, and TCRdb kept only the in-frame ones, dropping some. V, J and clone size are those of that table, while D and trimming were read from the DNA. The sample records some 200,000 clones, over 75% being singletons. The data are from a study of blood T cell repertoires in COVID-19. The wider study: Whether acute or convalescent, the COVID-19 samples came from the United States, Italy and Spain. T cells, B-cell-depleted T cells, or PBMCs provided the cDNA or gDNA that served as material.

Recruited during active infection, patients (from Seattle) were subsequently followed longitudinally. The V call is TRBV4-3, the J call TRBJ2-7; TRBD2 matches 8 bases. Sequences were obtained from peripheral blood. This TCR came from a man aged 45-60 years with COVID-19, enrolled during active disease. Here the CDR3 reads CASSQNIAGPHEQYF. CDR3 coding DNA: TGCGCCAGCAGCCAAAATATAGCGGGGCCCCACGAGCAGTACTTC.